Here is one T cell receptor (beta chain) with its context. These data are taken from a study of STAT5B mutations in CD4+ large granular lymphocyte leukemia. Control samples were healthy donors' buffy coats. V lost 7 bases, J lost 7 bases, and 11 bases lay in between. Per germline, CDR1 SGHAT and CDR2 FQNNGV. This CDR3 is 12 amino acids long. The survey-level immunoSEQ assay was used. Sequencing used immunoSEQ multiplex PCR; TCRdb keeps in-frame clones, though not all of them. The table lists thousands of clones, 65% to 90% of them singletons. Material for sequencing was CD4+ T cells from blood buffy coats. The V and J genes are TRBV11-2 and TRBJ2-1; D gene uncertain. The source is a human donor in good health. CDR3 nucleotides: TGTGCCAGCATTAACCTTCTAAATGAGCAGTTCTTC. Its protein is CASINLLNEQFF. The entire variable domain, with the rest obtained from reference TRBV11-2 and TRBJ2-1, is as follows: EAGVAQSPRYKIIEKRQSVAFWCNPISGHATLYWYQQILGQGPKLLIQFQNNGVVDDSQLPKDRFSAERLKGVDSTLKIQPAKLEDSAVYLCASINLLNEQFFGPGTRLTVL.